Included here is one T cell receptor beta chain sequence, with context. This receptor's antigen is unknown. No much larger clone is present one base from it, and per-base qualities are unavailable. The data derive from a study of TIL therapy for anti-PD-1-resistant metastatic lung cancer (dated by TCRdb to 2020 to 2023). About the full investigation: Tumors were harvested before any PD-1/PD-L1 blockade; patients then received nivolumab, and those progressing received lymphodepletion, expanded TIL infusion and IL-2. Across the cohort, whole-exome sequencing showed a median non-synonymous tumor mutation burden of under 1.8 mutations per megabase. Clonotypes were tracked across tumor, expanded TIL product and serial blood samples by T cell receptor beta sequencing of tumor and peripheral blood. The cohort was predominantly lung adenocarcinoma, with four EGFR-mutant and two ALK-rearranged tumors, and half of patients were current or former smokers. A median age of around 56 years (range about 35-85) and a median tumor PD-L1 proportion score of roughly 5.8% were recorded among enrolled patients. Findings and caveats that apply to the study as a whole: The baseline peripheral repertoire was partially replaced by infused TIL clonotypes, which then decayed over months, and no apparent association between persistence and response was found. The study protocol defined all tumor marker inferences as exploratory. The cohort was highly selected, with more treatment-naive, never-smoker and oncogene-addicted patients than typical, limiting generalizability.

The immunoSEQ v3 hsTCRB kit was used to amplify TCR beta CDR3 regions from genomic DNA through bias-controlled multiplex PCR. TCR libraries were sequenced on an Illumina NextSeq 500 to about 2 million read pairs for survey level or about 5-6.5 million for deep level. The authors' analysis ran thus. V, D and J genes were assigned, non-productive sequences were removed, and clonality was reported by immunoSEQ Analyzer software. Repertoires were compared by productive Simpson clonality and by the Morisita overlap index of productive TRB rearrangements between infused TIL and blood. The absolute count of a clonotype in blood was estimated by multiplying the lymphocyte count by the CD3+ fraction and by the productive frequency of the clone. Imported from immuneACCESS, the table was reduced by TCRdb to in-frame sequences with V and J called. These copies leave out some clones; in studies compared against another copy, an unresolved V gene accounts for under half, and the cause of the remainder is not known. V and J calls and clone size come straight from that table; D and trimming were deduced from the DNA. For this sample the table gives about 21,000 clones, of which about two thirds were detected only once. The ten largest make up around 1.8% of the sample.

The sample's time point label, decoded: pre-treatment sample, taken before nivolumab and TIL therapy. Adults with stage 4 NSCLC were enrolled in a dual-center phase I trial from late 2017 to early 2020. Samples came from a single-arm, open-label phase I trial of tumor-infiltrating lymphocyte therapy with nivolumab in advanced non-small cell lung cancer. Mononuclear cells from blood collected in EDTA tubes were isolated on a Ficoll gradient and snap-frozen as pellets, and DNA was then extracted using a Qiagen mini-prep kit. CDR1 and CDR2 were assigned from the germline V gene as SGHTA and FQGNSA. The junction carries 11 bases between V and J, which are trimmed by 5 bases and 1 base respectively. The CDR3 spans 14 residues, from the cysteine through the phenylalanine. Only the CDR3 part of the read is kept: 42 bases, read in frame from the first base.

The chain is encoded by TRBV7-2 joined to TRBJ1-1; a tentative D call is TRBD1 (6 bases match). Here the sequenced sample was blood, taken at baseline. This TCR was sampled from a person aged 25 to 85 with non-small cell lung cancer. For the CDR3, the sequence is CASSLLGQNTEAFF. The DNA sequence reads TGTGCCAGCAGCCTTTTGGGACAGAACACTGAAGCTTTCTTT.